This entry lists 24 T cell receptor beta chains sequenced from one sample in a study of long-term antiretroviral therapy in people with HIV. The assay used was immunoSEQ (version v3.0), run at survey level. Method: immunoSEQ multiplex PCR; TCRdb's copy keeps in-frame clones and lacks some. The sample contains 25,000 to 35,000 clones, over 70% of which appear only once. The sample in question was unsorted PBMCs, obtained 3.1 years after starting antiretroviral therapy. These receptors all come from a woman between 50 and 59 years old with HIV.

The V call is TRBV5-4, the J call TRBJ1-4, with D maybe TRBD1 (6 bases). This CDR3 has 15 residues. In germline, CDR1 is SGHNT, CDR2 YYREEE (reference sequence). Trimming pared 4 bases from V and 4 bases from J, leaving 14 bases between. The CDR3 loop reads CASSANRALNEKLFF. In nucleotides, the CDR3 is TGTGCCAGCAGCGCAAACAGGGCACTTAATGAAAAACTGTTTTTT.

V is TRBV5-8 and J is TRBJ2-5, with D maybe TRBD2 (6 bases). From germline, CDR1 is SGHTS and CDR2 YDEGEE. Trimming took off 0 bases at V and 0 bases at J, with 15 bases between the two ends. CDR3 length: 17 residues. The CDR3 loop is CASSLDWGDPNQETQYF. CDR3 sequence (DNA): TGTGCCAGCAGCTTGGATTGGGGGGACCCCAACCAAGAGACCCAGTACTTC.

V and J are TRBV5-1 and TRBJ1-6, with 8 nucleotides matching TRBD1. This CDR3 region has 16 residues. Trimming cost V 3 bases and J 7 bases; bases outside gene matches: 9. Germline CDR1 reads SGHRS; CDR2 reads YFSETQ. CDR3 in amino acids: CASSWAGGGINSPLHF. CDR3 DNA: TGCGCCAGCAGCTGGGCAGGGGGCGGCATCAATTCACCCCTCCACTTT.

The chain combines TRBV6-1 with TRBJ1-5; no clear D gene. This CDR3 is built from 13 residues. Trimming removed 3 bases from V and 2 bases from J, with 5 bases in between. CDR1 MNHNS and CDR2 SASEGT come from the germline V gene. The CDR3 region has the DNA TGTGCCAGCAGTGATTGGGGCAATCAGCCCCAGCATTTT. This encodes CASSDWGNQPQHF.

The chain couples TRBV19 to TRBJ2-5, with no clear D. This CDR3 contains 12 residues. CDR1 and CDR2 (germline): LNHDA, SQIVND (reference sequence). Deletions cut 2 bases from V and 4 bases from J, with 5 bases between. The CDR3 DNA reads TGTGCCAGTAGTATAAATGGAGAGACCCAGTACTTC. Its translation is CASSINGETQYF.

This sequence joins TRBV19 and TRBJ2-1, with 16 bases matching TRBD2. This CDR3 has 17 residues. Losses at the gene ends were 3 bases for V and 7 bases for J; bases not matched to a gene: 6. The germline gives CDR1 LNHDA, CDR2 SQIVND (reference sequence). The CDR3 sequence is CASSIGTSGGARNEQFF. In DNA form, the CDR3 reads TGTGCCAGTAGTATCGGGACTAGCGGGGGGGCTCGGAATGAGCAGTTCTTC.

This chain joins TRBV5-1 and TRBJ2-5, with D maybe TRBD2 (6 bases). V gave up 0 bases and J gave up 2 bases, with 8 bases separating them. Germline assignment: CDR1 SGHRS and CDR2 YFSETQ. The length of the CDR3 is 14 residues. For the CDR3, the DNA is TGCGCCAGCAGCTTGGCGGGGGATCAAGAGACCCAGTACTTC. Its translation: CASSLAGDQETQYF.

This clone was seen a few times. V gene TRBV4-1 combines with J gene TRBJ2-7; D call uncertain. Trimming left V 0 bases short and J 3 bases short, with 12 bases between. The germline CDR1 and CDR2 sequences are MGHRA and YSYEKL. The CDR3 runs 15 residues. CDR3 region: CASSQDSASLYEQYF. The CDR3 region has the DNA TGCGCCAGCAGCCAAGATTCGGCTAGTCTCTACGAGCAGTACTTC.

This clone occurred once. This chain links TRBV2 with TRBJ2-7, with TRBD2 matching 13 bases. J lost 2 bases, V lost 7 bases, and 2 bases had no gene match. CDR3 size: 14 residues. In germline, CDR1 is SNHLY, CDR2 FYNNEI. The CDR3 here is CASTLAGGPYEQYV. CDR3 coding DNA: TGTGCCAGCACACTAGCGGGGGGGCCCTACGAGCAGTACGTC.

In DNA, the CDR3 is TGTGCCAGCAGCCAAGCGGGGCCCACGGAGACCCAGTACTTC. Its protein product is CASSQAGPTETQYF. V gene TRBV27 combines with J gene TRBJ2-5; TRBD2 matches at 7 bases. Germline-derived CDR1 and CDR2 are MNHEY and SMNVEV (reference sequence). This CDR3 region has 14 residues. V lost 6 bases to trimming and J lost 5 bases; unmatched junction nucleotides: 9.

The table lists this clone with a few counts. V is TRBV11-2 and J is TRBJ2-1; 7 bases line up with TRBD2. CDR3 size: 15 residues. J was trimmed by 0 bases and V by 8 bases; bases with no gene match: 7. The germline gives CDR1 SGHAT, CDR2 FQNNGV. CDR3 in amino acids: CASGTRGSSYNEQFF. CDR3 bases: TGTGCCAGCGGGACGCGGGGGAGCTCCTACAATGAGCAGTTCTTC. The full variable domain, in which reference TRBV11-2 and TRBJ2-1 provide the parts outside the CDR3, is EAGVAQSPRYKIIEKRQSVAFWCNPISGHATLYWYQQILGQGPKLLIQFQNNGVVDDSQLPKDRFSAERLKGVDSTLKIQPAKLEDSAVYLCASGTRGSSYNEQFFGPGTRLTVL.

J is TRBJ2-7 and V is TRBV7-8; weak D call: TRBD1 (5 bases). The CDR3 totals 13 residues. The germline CDR1 and CDR2 sequences are SGHVS and FQNEAQ. Trimming shortened V by 1 base and J by 7 bases, and 11 bases separated the two germline ends. This CDR3 reads CASSLGAGWEQYV. In nucleotides, the CDR3 is TGTGCCAGCAGCTTAGGGGCAGGGTGGGAGCAGTACGTC.

The CDR3 nucleotides read TGTGCCAGCAGCTTGGATAATTACAATGAGCAGTTCTTC. Its translation: CASSLDNYNEQFF. The rearrangement joins TRBV7-9 to TRBJ2-1; D not certain. The V and J ends lost 3 bases and 4 bases respectively, with 7 bases between them. The CDR3 consists of 13 residues. In germline, CDR1 is SEHNR, CDR2 FQNEAQ (reference sequence). Together with reference TRBV7-9 and TRBJ2-1, the CDR3 gives the full variable domain: DTGVSQNPRHKITKRGQNVTFRCDPISEHNRLYWYRQTLGQGPEFLTYFQNEAQLEKSRLLSDRFSAERPKGSFSTLEIQRTEQGDSAMYLCASSLDNYNEQFFGPGTRLTVL.

For the CDR3, the DNA is TGTGCCAGCAGCGACAGGGGGTCTAATTCACCCCTCCACTTT. The encoded protein is CASSDRGSNSPLHF. V gene TRBV11-3 combines with J gene TRBJ1-6, with 9 bases that match TRBD1. V shed 5 bases and J 6 bases; nucleotides not matched to a gene: 2. The germline CDR1 and CDR2 sequences are SGHNT and YENEEA. This CDR3 region has 14 residues. Together with reference TRBV11-3 and TRBJ1-6, the CDR3 gives the full variable domain: EAGVVQSPRYKIIEKKQPVAFWCNPISGHNTLYWYLQNLGQGPELLIRYENEEAVDDSQLPKDRFSAERLKGVDSTLKIQPAELGDSAVYLCASSDRGSNSPLHFGNGTRLTVT.

As DNA, the CDR3 is TGTGCCAACTGGGACAAGGGGCGACACGAGCAGTACTTC. It specifies CANWDKGRHEQYF. The V call is TRBV2, the J call TRBJ2-7, with a weak D call TRBD1 (6 bases). The CDR3 runs 13 residues. Trimming pared 10 bases from V and 5 bases from J, leaving 18 bases between. Germline values: CDR1 SNHLY, CDR2 FYNNEI.

V usage is TRBV28 and J usage is TRBJ2-7; D is unresolved. CDR1 is MDHEN, CDR2 SYDVKM, per germline. The CDR3 is 12 residues long. The ends were cut back, 6 bases at V and 3 bases at J, with 9 bases in the middle. CDR3 region: CASSLRFYEQYF. CDR3 nucleotides: TGTGCCAGCAGCCTACGGTTCTACGAGCAGTACTTC.

The table lists this clone with a count of one. The gene calls are TRBV29-1 and TRBJ2-2, with unresolved D. With 7 bases removed from V and 5 bases from J, the gap between germline ends came to 17 bases. The CDR3 totals 14 residues. Germline-derived CDR1 and CDR2 are SQVTM and ANQGSEA. The CDR3 nucleotides are TGCAGCGCGTCTACGGGCAGGTGGACCGGGGAGCTGTTTTTT. This sequence encodes CSASTGRWTGELFF.

The V call is TRBV19, the J call TRBJ2-7, with 8 nucleotides matching TRBD2. V lost 5 bases to trimming and J lost 2 bases; unmatched junction nucleotides: 11. The germline gives CDR1 LNHDA, CDR2 SQIVND (reference sequence). The CDR3 spans 16 residues. The CDR3 here is CASSARGGEITYEQYF. CDR3 DNA sequence: TGTGCCAGTAGTGCCCGGGGGGGGGAGATAACCTACGAGCAGTACTTC. The whole variable domain, remainder taken from reference TRBV19 and TRBJ2-7, is DGGITQSPKYLFRKEGQNVTLSCEQNLNHDAMYWYRQDPGQGLRLIYYSQIVNDFQKGDIAEGYSVSREKKESFPLTVTSAQKNPTAFYLCASSARGGEITYEQYFGPGTRLTVT.

The rearrangement uses TRBV29-1 and TRBJ2-3, with 9 bases aligning to TRBD1. CDR3 size: 14 residues. CDR1 is SQVTM, CDR2 ANQGSEA, per germline. The V segment lost 7 bases and the J segment 7 bases; nucleotides outside the gene matches: 12. CDR3 residues: CSGWTGVGVNTQYF. In DNA form, the CDR3 reads TGCAGCGGCTGGACAGGGGTGGGTGTTAATACGCAGTATTTT.

The chain uses TRBV9 and TRBJ1-1; D possibly corresponds to TRBD1 (5 bases). The V end was cut by 0 bases, the J end by 6 bases, with 9 bases between. The CDR3 is made up of 13 amino acids. CDR1 and CDR2 from the germline V gene are SGDLS and YYNGEE. CDR3 in DNA: TGTGCCAGCAGCGTAGCAGGGAGTGCTGAAGCTTTCTTT. Its translation: CASSVAGSAEAFF. Drawing the rest from reference TRBV9 and TRBJ1-1, the complete variable domain is DSGVTQTPKHLITATGQRVTLRCSPRSGDLSVYWYQQSLDQGLQFLIQYYNGEERAKGNILERFSAQQFPDLHSELNLSSLELGDSALYFCASSVAGSAEAFFGQGTRLTVV.

The chain recombines TRBV7-9 with TRBJ1-2, with 8 nucleotides matching TRBD1. The CDR3 covers 16 residues. The ends lost 6 bases at V and 3 bases at J; junction bases unmatched: 12. The germline CDR1 and CDR2 sequences are SEHNR and FQNEAQ (reference sequence). The CDR3 DNA is TGTGCCAGCAGACGATCCCGAGTGGACAGGGACTATGGCTACACCTTC. It codes for CASRRSRVDRDYGYTF.

The J gene is TRBJ2-7, the V gene TRBV29-1; TRBD2 is a possible D gene (5 bases). Trimming took 3 bases from V and 3 from J, leaving 15 bases between them. Looked up from germline, CDR1 is SQVTM and CDR2 is ANQGSEA. The CDR3 covers 14 residues. CDR3 DNA sequence: TGCAGCGTTGACCTCGGGAAGGGAAACTACGAGCAGTACTTC. Translating gives CSVDLGKGNYEQYF.

The chain uses TRBV5-1 and TRBJ1-1; 8 bases map to TRBD1. CDR1 is SGHRS, CDR2 YFSETQ, per germline. The CDR3 consists of 15 residues. V shed 3 bases and J 1 base; nucleotides not matched to a gene: 5. The CDR3 DNA reads TGCGCCAGCAGCTGGTGGGGACAGGAGAACACTGAAGCTTTCTTT. As protein: CASSWWGQENTEAFF. Full variable domain (outside the CDR3, taken from reference TRBV5-1 and TRBJ1-1): KAGVTQTPRYLIKTRGQQVTLSCSPISGHRSVSWYQQTPGQGLQFLFEYFSETQRNKGNFPGRFSGRQFSNSRSEMNVSTLELGDSALYLCASSWWGQENTEAFFGQGTRLTVV.

The chain carries TRBV5-1 and TRBJ2-3, with TRBD2 matching 13 bases. Germline-derived CDR1 and CDR2 are SGHRS and YFSETQ. The V segment lost 2 bases and the J segment 5 bases; nucleotides outside the gene matches: 5. CDR3 length: 16 residues. Here the CDR3 reads CASSLGLAGAGDTQYF. CDR3 DNA sequence: TGCGCCAGCAGCTTAGGACTAGCGGGGGCGGGAGATACGCAGTATTTT.